This T cell receptor (beta chain) was recorded in a study of post-analysis software for immune sequencing data (dated by TCRdb to 2014 to 2015). At the level of the whole study: Relapsing-remitting, secondary progressive and progressive-relapsing multiple sclerosis were recorded as disease courses, and subtype annotation was lacking for some patients. The patient repertoires were set against around eleven previously published healthy control repertoires from donors whose ages ranged from roughly 6 to 27 years. A subset of samples was prepared in parallel using single-end sample barcoding, then pooled and co-amplified after Illumina adapter ligation. The paper as a whole reports these results and caveats: A few TRBV segments, including TRBV5-6, TRBV5-1 and TRBV20-1, were significantly more frequent in patients than controls. The multiple sclerosis patient group was slightly younger than the control group. Direct clustering with F measure showed strong co-clustering of samples prepared in the same batch, prompting a batch-effect correction. Normalized Chao1 diversity was significantly lower in multiple sclerosis patients than controls, suggesting substantial peripheral T-cell clonal expansion.

To demonstrate the VDJtools post-analysis software, TCR beta repertoires were profiled from the peripheral blood of roughly 12 young patients with multiple sclerosis. The multiple sclerosis patients were children and adolescents between roughly 6 and 15 years of age. The V and J ends are trimmed by 2 bases and 2 bases, leaving 16 bases between them. CDR1 and CDR2 are read off the germline V gene (reference sequence) as DFQATT and SNEGSKA. The CDR3 starts with the cysteine, ends with the phenylalanine, and has 17 residues. The retained sequence is limited to the CDR3, 51 bases, with the frame set at the first base. Receptors were amplified or captured by PCR. Sequencing instrument: Illumina HiSeq 2500. To reduce PCR and sequencing biases, unique molecular identifiers were built into the TCR beta cDNA libraries. Per 1 to 10 million input T cells, roughly 0.5 million cDNA molecules were obtained, such that each molecule approximated one T cell. The same protocol used for the earlier healthy control dataset was applied to prepare and sequence the patient libraries. Samples belonging to the same batch were prepared together, multiplexed and sequenced on a shared HiSeq lane. The authors processed their data as follows. MIGEC handled the raw barcoded reads, throwing out single-read molecular identifier groups before consensus assembly and CDR3 extraction. Clonotype tables were post-analysed with VDJtools, and diversity was normalized by down-sampling all datasets to the smallest sample size. In repertoire overlap clustering, CDR3 amino acid sequences, but not nucleotide sequences, were matched to correct batch-related cross-sample contamination. The raw public reads went through TCRdb reprocessing: fastp at Q25, MiXCR clone calling, in-frame beta chains kept. Entries are consolidated by CDR3 protein sequence, retaining the most common genes and DNA. These V and J calls derive from TCRdb rather than the authors' analysis. Within this sample are roughly 730,000 distinct CDR3 sequences, with about 27% of them counted one time only. Together, the top ten hold roughly 0.57% of the sample.

This clonotype was recorded a few times. No cognate antigen has been identified for it. The input lacks base qualities; no much larger clone sits a single base away. The chain couples TRBV20-1 to TRBJ2-6; the D gene identity is not certain. Sequencing was performed on blood. The source is a girl aged 5 to 17 with multiple sclerosis. The nucleotide sequence reads TGCAGTGCTAGAATGGTTACATCGTGGGCTGGGGCCAACGTCCTGACTTTC. Its protein reads: CSARMVTSWAGANVLTF.